This T cell receptor beta chain is from a study of cytomegalovirus exposure and HLA in healthy donors (dated by TCRdb to 2015 to 2018). In the study overall: In an earlier analysis of under 600 of the donors, approximately 300 Gb of sequence data and approximately 120 million unique TCR beta sequences from about 179 million T cells were reported. An earlier analysis of 587 of the donors used high-throughput TCR beta sequencing to judge whether each TCR beta V gene segment behaved as functional or pseudogenic. Among the roughly 410 genotyped donors, around 81% belonged to the genetic ancestry cluster associated with self-reported Caucasian donors. Roughly 300 gigabases of sequencing data and roughly 81 million unique TCR sequences made up an early release that covered several hundred HLA-typed donors. The study combined high-throughput TCR immunosequencing, statistical association of individual TCRs with disease status, and machine learning to predict cytomegalovirus infection status. Roughly 5 DR-DQ haplotypes were treated as single units for association and clustering because of strong linkage in the cohort. The study aimed to test whether signatures of past pathogen exposure could be identified by cataloging public T cell receptors. Donor age, sex, ethnicity and CMV serostatus were compiled alongside the repertoire data. On average, roughly 240,000 unique TCR beta nucleotide sequences were sequenced per donor among a few hundred genotyped donors of the cohort, with around 19% of those sequences being non-productive. Using immunosequencing, the study profiled T cell repertoires from 666 subjects and related those repertoires to cytomegalovirus serostatus. All discovery cohort repertoires had been generated on a single sequencing platform. The number of typed donors differed by locus: roughly 629-640 for A, B, C, DRB1 and DQB1; approximately 540 for DQA1; about 600 for DPA1; and some 430 for DPB1. In a later genetic analysis, genome-wide SNP genotypes for about three fifths of the roughly 670 donors were used, and that subset was treated as a discovery cohort. A separate validation cohort of about 110 different subjects was used in addition to the roughly 670-subject first cohort. To study patterns of TCR occurrence, a later analysis re-analyzed previously published TCR beta repertoires from 600 to 750 donors and added high-resolution HLA genotyping. The later analysis used no new phenotypic data to find candidate immune exposures, relying instead on TCR beta sequences and their occurrence across donors. HLA typing included class I and class II loci at four-digit resolution.

Based on the germline V gene, the CDR1 and CDR2 sequences are SNHLY and FYNNEI. Including the terminal cysteine and phenylalanine, the CDR3 comprises 14 residues. The DNA shown is the 42-base CDR3, in frame from base 1. V and J lose 4 bases and 4 bases, and a span of 11 bases separates them. There are a few counts of this clone. Which antigen it targets is not known. No base-level quality is on record; no much larger clone is a single base apart. What the authors observed across the whole study: The classifier was reported to diagnose cytomegalovirus status with high specificity and sensitivity in both the original cohort and the validation cohort. Only TCR beta chains were sequenced in this cohort, and the absence of alpha or paired-chain data limited detectable features. According to a later analysis, most CMV-associated TCR beta chains appeared to be HLA-restricted, and the HLA associations seemed to be driven largely by CMV exposure. When HLA alleles, especially DR and DQ, strongly co-occurred, attributing TCR associations to individual alleles was difficult. The authors suggested that the approach could potentially be extended to other disease states and immunological phenotypes. In the study, some 180 TCR beta chains were listed as associated with cytomegalovirus. Because counts were too low, fewer than 20 rarely observed V segments, including chromosome 9 orphons, were excluded from the earlier analysis of roughly 580 of the donors. An association between a missense DCLRE1C variant and V-gene and J-gene trimming of TCR beta chains was found in a later genetic analysis and replicated in an independent cohort. In vitro tests confirmed that a few of the cytomegalovirus-associated TCR beta chains recognize cytomegalovirus antigens. In a later analysis, HLA-associated TCR beta chains were found to be more clonally expanded and to have lower generation probabilities than equally common non-associated chains. Linkage disequilibrium might explain the correlated functional status among segregating V segments, but an unknown experimental factor could not be excluded. In a later genetic analysis, fewer N-insertions in productive TCRs were reported among donors in an Asian-associated ancestry cluster than the approximately 630-donor mean. A further reported finding was that TCR beta sequences accurately predicted the HLA-A and HLA-B alleles for most subjects in the first cohort. Because some donors lacked HLA typing at each locus, the association tests relied only on the typed subset. In a later analysis, the rate of TCR association differed among HLA loci, with DRB1 alleles having the most associated TCRs and HLA-C alleles having the fewest. While some public TCRs were present in many individuals, most TCR sequences turned up only very rarely across donors. The only immune exposure information available for the cohort was CMV serostatus. Sequencing depth was assumed to be roughly uniform across donors in the presence/absence analyses, though that assumption may not hold. A later analysis reported that several top co-occurrence clusters appeared linked to parvovirus B19, influenza, CMV and Epstein-Barr virus. In an earlier analysis of 587 of the donors, most TCR beta V segments appeared in productive rearrangements about 87% or about 30% of the time, broadly matching IMGT annotations. Some IMGT-functional V segments, including TRBV6-2 and TRBV6-3, could not be distinguished by the 87-base-pair reads and were therefore excluded. In a later analysis, around 17,000 TCR beta sequences were associated with specific HLA alleles at a false discovery rate of 0.05. A group of highly shared sequence variants was considered likely to be a technical artifact of the sequencing pipeline.

Library preparation used the immunoSEQ multiplex PCR assay. The multiplex PCR relied on a mix of 60 forward primers for TCR Vbeta segments and 13 reverse primers for TCR Jbeta segments. A multiplex PCR assay on genomic DNA amplified the CDR3 region of rearranged TCR beta genes. The Illumina HiSeq System was used to sequence the amplified TCR beta libraries as 87-base-pair reads. Processing in the source paper ran as follows. Across the roughly 700 repertoires, a later analysis counted about 81 million unique TCR beta chains, around 11 million of which were shared by at least two donors. A nearest-neighbor algorithm error-corrected the raw reads and collapsed the reads into unique sequences, merging closely related sequences to remove PCR and sequencing errors. V, D and J gene segments were assigned by aligning CDR3 sequences to IMGT reference sequences. For a sequence to be retained, at least a six-nucleotide match to both a V gene segment and a J gene segment was required. A rearrangement counted as productive if the CDR3 had no stop codons and remained in frame with V and J, and every other rearrangement counted as non-productive. CDR3 was defined according to IMGT convention as the region running from the second conserved V-encoded cysteine to the conserved J-encoded phenylalanine. In an earlier analysis of more than 550 of the donors, sequences lacking an unambiguous match to a single V gene segment were excluded. In an earlier analysis of some 590 of the donors, a V segment was called functional when productive rearrangements were above 56.7%, and segregating when the standard deviation between donors exceeded 5%. To diagnose cytomegalovirus status from the catalog of TCR beta chain sequences, a statistical classification framework was built. A later analysis assigned V and J genes by comparing TCR nucleotide sequences with IMGT/GENE-DB human TR gene sequences. The TCRdist pipeline was used in a later analysis to assign CDR3 sequences and most-parsimonious VDJ recombination scenarios. In a later analysis, each TCR beta chain was defined by its CDR3 amino acid sequence together with its V-gene family, and reads without a unique V-gene family were excluded. As a way to deal with suspected cross-contamination and a sequencing artifact, a later analysis dropped 450 to 600 nucleotide sequences that were highly shared and had low generation probability. A later analysis calculated a clonal expansion index for each public chain from normalized within-repertoire ranks of inferred template counts. In a later analysis, generation probabilities were computed using a VDJ recombination model fitted to out-of-frame rearrangements, and the results were checked against IGoR. A later analysis scored TCR-TCR, TCR-HLA and TCR-CMV co-occurrence with hypergeometric tests, applying a repertoire-size bias correction to TCR pairs. False discovery rates were estimated in a later analysis by permuting HLA or CMV assignments 20 times. In a later analysis, co-occurring TCRs were grouped using DBSCAN, and TCRdist sequence similarity was added for clustering within HLA-allele-positive subsets. Repertoires with fewer than 30,000 or more than 120,000 public chains were left out of co-occurrence clustering, as were roughly five repertoires with anomalous nucleotide sharing. What TCRdb holds here is the immuneACCESS table cut down to in-frame rearrangements. Part of the clones is not present; checked against another copy, under half of the missing clones reflect an unresolved V gene, and the others are unexplained. From that table come the V and J calls and clone size; the DNA was used to work out D and trimming. The sample contains 83,000 or so clones, around 75% of them found a single time. The ten largest account for roughly 15% of the sample.

In total, 630 or so healthy bone marrow donors made up the cohort. All cohort members were sampled while nominally healthy, although unrecorded immune exposures were likely present. The donor tested CMV seropositive, placing the donor among the 289 seropositive members of the cohort. A peripheral blood sample was collected from each donor, and TCR beta sequencing was performed on peripheral blood mononuclear cells. Genomic DNA was extracted from the blood cell samples with the Qiagen DNeasy Blood Extraction Kit. This clonotype was obtained from a woman in her 40s in good health and CMV-seropositive. Recombination joined TRBV2 with TRBJ1-5; the best D guess is TRBD1, with 5 bases matching. Specimen: PBMCs. The DNA sequence is given as TGTGCCAGCAGTGTGTCGGAGGGGAATCAGCCCCAGCATTTT. Translated, this is CASSVSEGNQPQHF.